Following are 17 T cell receptor beta chains from one sample sequenced in a study of breast tumors, draining lymph nodes, adjacent tissues. Each CDR3 protein is one row after TCRdb ran MiXCR on the multiplex PCR reads. The sample carries approximately 100,000 distinct CDR3 sequences, roughly 29% recorded once. The lymph nodes were axillary draining lymph nodes from breast cancer patients. Source material: axillary lymph node tissue. Source of these receptors: a female donor with breast cancer. Some clones in this sample may be carry-over from other donors' samples.

This clonotype was picked up many times. V and J are TRBV18 and TRBJ1-2; D unclear. V lost 2 bases to trimming and J lost 6 bases, with 13 bases between them. The CDR3 totals 14 residues. The germline CDR1 and CDR2 sequences are KGHSH and LQKENI. This CDR3 reads CASSPTIEPNGYTF. The CDR3, as DNA: TGTGCCAGCTCACCAACCATTGAGCCAAATGGCTACACCTTC. The entire variable domain, with the rest obtained from reference TRBV18 and TRBJ1-2, is as follows: NAGVMQNPRHLVRRRGQEARLRCSPMKGHSHVYWYRQLPEEGLKFMVYLQKENIIDESGMPKERFSAEFPKEGPSILRIQQVVRGDSAAYFCASSPTIEPNGYTFGSGTRLTVV.

The V call is TRBV2, the J call TRBJ2-5; D tentatively reads TRBD1 or TRBD2 (6 bases each). Per germline, CDR1 SNHLY and CDR2 FYNNEI. The CDR3 sequence is 18 residues long. Trimming stripped 8 bases from V and 7 bases from J, with 32 bases between. This chain's CDR3 is CASFNARQVEGGEGTQYF. The CDR3 DNA sequence: TGTGCCAGCTTTAACGCTCGACAGGTCGAGGGGGGTGAAGGGACCCAGTACTTC.

Details on this clonotype: The junction departs from the called germline gene at one end, perhaps through a read error. The CDR3 DNA follows: TGTGCCCCCAGGGGGGGAGTTGCGAATCAGCCCCAGCATTTT. It translates to CAPRGGVANQPQHF. This sequence joins TRBV15 and TRBJ1-5; 7 nucleotides agree with TRBD1. In germline, CDR1 is LNHNV, CDR2 YYDKDF (reference sequence). This CDR3 has 14 amino acids.

This clonotype was seen many times. The chain employs TRBV6-1 and TRBJ2-1; D unresolved. V was pared by 8 bases and J by 2 bases, with 13 bases between. The length of the CDR3 is 14 residues. Germline V gene sequence: CDR1 MNHNS, CDR2 SASEGT. The CDR3 region has the DNA TGTGCCAGCCTGTCGGCTAGGACCTACAATGAGCAGTTCTTC. Encoded protein: CASLSARTYNEQFF.

This chain connects TRBV12-3 or TRBV12-4 to TRBJ2-5; 11 positions match TRBD2. Trimming cost V 6 bases and J 5 bases; bases outside gene matches: 35. The CDR3 has 24 residues. In DNA, the CDR3 is TGTGCCAGCAGCCTGGGACTAGCGGCCCTCTCCTACAATGAGCAGGGGACTGTGTACGAGACCCAGTACTTC. It codes for CASSLGLAALSYNEQGTVYETQYF.

This clonotype occurred many times. V gene TRBV7-9 combines with J gene TRBJ2-7; 7 nucleotides match TRBD1. V was clipped by 2 bases and J by 2 bases; unmatched bases: 3. Germline V gene data show CDR1 as SEHNR and CDR2 as FQNEAQ (reference sequence). The CDR3 covers 14 residues. DNA for the CDR3: TGTGCCAGCAGCTTAAAGACAGGGCCCTACGAGCAGTACTTC. It is translated as CASSLKTGPYEQYF. The full variable domain, in which reference TRBV7-9 and TRBJ2-7 provide the parts outside the CDR3, is DTGVSQNPRHKITKRGQNVTFRCDPISEHNRLYWYRQTLGQGPEFLTYFQNEAQLEKSRLLSDRFSAERPKGSFSTLEIQRTEQGDSAMYLCASSLKTGPYEQYFGPGTRLTVT.

This clonotype was detected only a few times. This may stem from a read error, because a much larger clone lies one nucleotide away. The gene calls are TRBV20-1 and TRBJ2-7; 10 bases line up with TRBD2. CDR3 length: 15 amino acids. V lost 0 bases, J lost 2 bases, and 4 bases stayed unmatched. Looked up from germline, CDR1 is DFQATT and CDR2 is SNEGSKA (reference sequence). This CDR3 is CSARDNSGGPYEQYF. The CDR3, as DNA: TGCAGTGCTAGAGATAATAGCGGGGGGCCCTACGAGCAGTACTTC.

The genes are TRBV12-3 or TRBV12-4 and TRBJ2-1, with D possibly matching TRBD2 (6 bases). V was clipped by 6 bases and J by 0 bases, with 12 bases between them. The CDR3 sequence is 15 residues long. The CDR3 nucleotides are TGTGCCAGCAGGGGGACTGCGAGCTCCTACAATGAGCAGTTCTTC. It translates to CASRGTASSYNEQFF.

This clonotype appeared many times. The rearrangement links TRBV4-2 to TRBJ1-6; the match to TRBD1 covers 7 bases. The CDR3 is 14 residues long. Germline CDR1 LGHNA, CDR2 YNFKEQ. The junction had 2 bases not matched to a gene; V was cut back by 4 bases and J by 5 bases. The CDR3 nucleotides read TGTGCCAGCAGCCCGGGACAGAATAATTCACCCCTCCACTTT. Its translation is CASSPGQNNSPLHF.

In its sample, this clonotype was seen many times. The genes are TRBV4-2 and TRBJ1-4, with D possibly matching TRBD1 (5 bases). The CDR3 totals 15 residues. The ends were cut back, 4 bases at V and 7 bases at J, with 16 bases in the middle. Germline CDR1 and CDR2: LGHNA and YNFKEQ. This CDR3 is CASSPGGRDGEKLFF. The CDR3 DNA reads as TGTGCCAGCAGCCCGGGGGGGAGGGATGGTGAAAAACTGTTTTTT.

Ten or more counts support this clonotype. The V gene is TRBV7-8, the J gene TRBJ2-3; a possible D gene is TRBD1 (6 bases). The germline V and J ends were trimmed by 5 bases and 2 bases, with 11 bases remaining between them. The CDR3 has 14 amino acids. Germline lookup yields CDR1 SGHVS and CDR2 FQNEAQ. CDR3 sequence (DNA): TGTGCCAGCAGCCAAGGACAGACCACAGATACGCAGTATTTT. It specifies CASSQGQTTDTQYF.

This clonotype has only a few counts. This sequence joins TRBV28 and TRBJ2-3; 15 bases map to TRBD2. From germline, CDR1 is MDHEN and CDR2 SYDVKM. The CDR3 is made up of 20 amino acids. The J segment lost 1 base and the V segment lost 1 base, leaving 9 bases of the junction unmatched. The CDR3 DNA is TGTGCCAGCAGTTTATTTGCCGGACTAGCGGGAGGGCCTGGCACAGATACGCAGTATTTT. This sequence encodes CASSLFAGLAGGPGTDTQYF.

The table lists this clonotype with many counts. A read error is possible here, since a much larger clone lies one base away. CDR3 sequence: CSATRYNEQSF. Written as DNA, the CDR3 is TGCAGTGCTACCAGGTACAATGAGCAGTCCTTC. V is TRBV20-1 and J is TRBJ2-1; no clear D. Per germline, CDR1 DFQATT and CDR2 SNEGSKA (reference sequence). This CDR3 comprises 11 residues.

On this clonotype itself: This may be a read error: a much more frequent sequence differs by one nucleotide. The CDR3 ends on some other residue instead of the conserved phenylalanine or tryptophan, so this is likely a read error. The chain has TRBV5-8 and TRBJ2-1, with D possibly TRBD2 on 6 matching bases. CDR3 length equals 15 residues. Germline CDR1 and CDR2: SGHTS and YDEGEE. The V end lost 9 bases, the J end lost 3 bases, and 19 bases lay between the germline ends. The CDR3 protein is CAIALGRINYNEQFL. The CDR3 DNA reads as TGTGCCATCGCCCTAGGGAGGATAAACTACAATGAGCAGTTCCTC.

This clonotype was seen at least ten times. The V gene is TRBV27, the J gene TRBJ2-7, with D possibly being TRBD1 (6 bases). Looked up from germline, CDR1 is MNHEY and CDR2 is SMNVEV (reference sequence). The CDR3 totals 16 residues. Trimming stripped 6 bases from V and 1 base from J, with 19 bases between. The CDR3 DNA reads TGTGCCAGCAGCGATGGGACCAGGGGACGGTCCTACGAGCAGTACTTC. It translates to CASSDGTRGRSYEQYF.

This clonotype showed up many times. CDR3 residues: CASSWGTGELFF. The CDR3 DNA reads TGTGCCAGCAGCTGGGGAACCGGGGAGCTGTTTTTT. The genes are TRBV11-3 and TRBJ2-2; D not resolved. Trimming took 4 bases from V and 5 from J, leaving 5 bases between them. The CDR3 extends over 12 amino acids. Germline loops: CDR1 SGHNT, CDR2 YENEEA.

This chain joins TRBV15 and TRBJ2-1; 14 bases map to TRBD2. Trimming at V came to 2 bases and at J to 9 bases, leaving 18 bases not matched to a gene. Germline V gene sequence: CDR1 LNHNV, CDR2 YYDKDF (reference sequence). The CDR3 extends over 20 amino acids. The CDR3: CATSRTTGTSGSGTSREQFF. The CDR3 DNA reads TGTGCCACCAGCAGAACGACCGGGACTAGCGGGAGTGGAACGTCACGTGAGCAGTTCTTC.